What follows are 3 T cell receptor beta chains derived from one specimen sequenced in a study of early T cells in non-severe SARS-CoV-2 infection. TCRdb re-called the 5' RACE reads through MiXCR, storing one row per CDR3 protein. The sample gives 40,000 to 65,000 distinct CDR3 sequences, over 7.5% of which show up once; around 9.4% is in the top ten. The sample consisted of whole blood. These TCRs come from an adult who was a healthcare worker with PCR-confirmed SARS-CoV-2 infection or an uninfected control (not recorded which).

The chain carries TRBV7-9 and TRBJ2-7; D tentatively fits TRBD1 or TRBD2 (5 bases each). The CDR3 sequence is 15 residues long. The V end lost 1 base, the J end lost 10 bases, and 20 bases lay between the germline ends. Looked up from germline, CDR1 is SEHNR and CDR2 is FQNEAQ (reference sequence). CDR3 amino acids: CASSLGGIRNLGQYF. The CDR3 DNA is TGTGCCAGCAGCTTAGGGGGGATCCGCAACTTGGGACAGTACTTC.

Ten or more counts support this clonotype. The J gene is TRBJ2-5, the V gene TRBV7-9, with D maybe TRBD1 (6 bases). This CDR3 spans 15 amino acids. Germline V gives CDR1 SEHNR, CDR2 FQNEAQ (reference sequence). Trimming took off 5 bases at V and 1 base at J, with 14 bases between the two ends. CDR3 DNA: TGTGCCAGCAGCACCCAGGGGACGAGCCAAGAGACCCAGTACTTC. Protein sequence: CASSTQGTSQETQYF.

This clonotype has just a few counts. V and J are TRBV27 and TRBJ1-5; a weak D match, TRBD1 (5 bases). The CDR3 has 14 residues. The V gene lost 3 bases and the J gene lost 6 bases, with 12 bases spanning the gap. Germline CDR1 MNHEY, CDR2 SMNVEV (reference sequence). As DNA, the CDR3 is TGTGCCAGCAGTTTCGGCGGGGGGACTCAGCCCCAGCATTTT. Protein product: CASSFGGGTQPQHF.